This paragraph reports one T cell receptor (beta chain). Its specificity is unknown. The data were obtained in a study of shared clonotypes between healthy human individuals. Study findings and constraints: Sequencing depth was expected to influence donor clonotype sharing. Few donors restricted represented genetic and exposure-history diversity. Exclusively blood specimens were collected; tissue repertoires likely differ.

Recent vaccinations or acute infections were absent in the healthy HIV-negative adult donors. Trimming removed 3 bases at V and 8 bases at J, with 16 bases between. The germline V gene encodes CDR1 GTSNPN and CDR2 SVGIG (reference sequence). CDR3 size: 13 residues. Only in-frame clones appear in the TCRdb table, and some are missing; sequencing was by immunoSEQ multiplex PCR. Of roughly 480,000 clones detected, roughly 78% appear once; the ten largest clones hold approximately 12%. The rearrangement joins TRBV30 to TRBJ1-2; D gene ambiguous. This receptor was identified in a woman aged 40 to 55 in good health. Some clones in this sample may be carry-over from other donors' samples. Material for sequencing was PBMCs. CDR3 loop: CAWRAWAHGGYTF. As DNA, the CDR3 is TGTGCCTGGAGAGCTTGGGCCCATGGGGGCTACACCTTC.